This T cell receptor (beta chain) was found in a study of Ad26.COV2.S vaccination and SARS-CoV-2 variants. TCRdb's table, derived via immunoSEQ multiplex PCR, lists solely in-frame clones and lacks some. The sample records roughly 380,000 clones, approximately 88% being singletons. A few counts support this clone. The ends lost 6 bases at V and 1 base at J; junction bases unmatched: 1. This CDR3 region has 14 residues. Germline CDR1 and CDR2: LNHDA and SQIVND (reference sequence). Stated treatment: some 20 received Ad26.COV2.S at low or high dose, single or two shots; five or six received placebo; per-sample allocation not given. Each sample was drawn 63 days after the first injection (of vaccine or placebo).

The clonotype comes from a person aged 18 to 59 who received the Ad26.COV2.S COVID-19 vaccine or a placebo. The sample in question was peripheral blood, obtained in a trial of Ad26.COV2.S vaccine versus placebo. The rearrangement links TRBV19 to TRBJ2-4; 9 nucleotides agree with TRBD1. The CDR3 nucleotides are TGTGCCAGTAGGGACAGGGGTGCCAAAAACATTCAGTACTTC. Translated, it gives CASRDRGAKNIQYF.